This T cell receptor beta chain is drawn from a study of naive and memory T cell subsets. An equimolar mix of two oligonucleotides served as the beta constant-region primer for TRBC1 and TRBC2. The ligated cDNA underwent four PCR rounds using SP2 and nested alpha and beta constant-region primers. TCRdb reprocessed the UMI-ligation and nested PCR reads via MiXCR and lists one record per CDR3 protein. The table shows approximately 80,000 distinct CDR3 sequences, with roughly 9.3% occurring only once. This CDR3 is 14 amino acids long. Trimming took off 3 bases at V and 6 bases at J, with 12 bases between the two ends.

The sequencing input was naive CD8+ T cells from blood. The sequence was collected from a human donor in good health. This chain uses TRBV12-3 or TRBV12-4 with TRBJ2-4; the D gene could be TRBD1 or TRBD2 (6 bases each). CDR3 nucleotides: TGTGCCAGCAGTTTCGGGGGCGCGGGAAACATTCAGTACTTC. This translates into CASSFGGAGNIQYF.